The 27 T cell receptor beta chains below were found in one sample sequenced in a study of spatial heterogeneity in lung cancer. Indicated time point: blood at routine non-recurrence follow-up after resection. Whole RNA from tumor, nontumor lung or frozen PBMC was sequenced unsorted. TCRdb recomputed calls from the 5' RACE reads with MiXCR, one row per CDR3 protein. The sample yields about 120,000 distinct CDR3 sequences, 12% seen once. Material: PBMCs, obtained at follow-up. The receptor set was obtained from a male donor with early-stage non-small cell lung cancer.

In its sample, this clonotype was seen a few times. J is TRBJ2-3 and V is TRBV20-1, with a tentative D call TRBD2 (6 bases). In germline, CDR1 is DFQATT, CDR2 SNEGSKA (reference sequence). The length of the CDR3 is 13 residues. The DNA for the CDR3 is TGCACTACCTTGGGAGGCAGCACAGATACGCAGTATTTT. It encodes CTTLGGSTDTQYF.

The chain employs TRBV20-1 and TRBJ1-2; D gene ambiguous. Trimming stripped 6 bases from V and 6 bases from J, with 17 bases between. This CDR3 comprises 13 residues. Per the germline V gene, CDR1 is DFQATT and CDR2 is SNEGSKA (reference sequence). The CDR3 DNA is TGCAGTGCCCCATCGAGTGGTTGGAATGGCTACACCTTC. Protein sequence: CSAPSSGWNGYTF.

This rearrangement joins TRBV5-4 to TRBJ2-5; D is unclear. This CDR3 contains 14 residues. The V and J ends lost 0 bases and 2 bases respectively, with 8 bases between them. Looked up from germline, CDR1 is SGHNT and CDR2 is YYREEE (reference sequence). CDR3 region: CASSLAGTQETQYF. The CDR3 DNA is TGTGCCAGCAGCTTGGCCGGTACTCAAGAGACCCAGTACTTC.

The chain couples TRBV6-5 to TRBJ2-1; 7 bases fit TRBD1. The CDR3 covers 13 residues. Germline V gene sequence: CDR1 MNHEY, CDR2 SVGAGI. Germline trimming cut 8 bases from V and 5 bases from J; bases unmatched to any gene: 6. CDR3: CASGRQGHNEQFF. DNA for the CDR3: TGTGCCAGCGGAAGACAGGGACACAATGAGCAGTTCTTC.

This clonotype was counted a few times. The genes are TRBV5-1 and TRBJ1-5; D perhaps matches TRBD1 (5 bases). Per the germline V gene, CDR1 is SGHRS and CDR2 is YFSETQ. The CDR3 consists of 13 residues. Trimming removed 2 bases at V and 6 bases at J, with 9 bases between. The CDR3 DNA sequence: TGCGCCAGCAGCTTTGGGGGAGGTCAGCCCCAGCATTTT. This gives the protein CASSFGGGQPQHF. The variable domain in full, with the rest retrieved from reference TRBV5-1 and TRBJ1-5, is KAGVTQTPRYLIKTRGQQVTLSCSPISGHRSVSWYQQTPGQGLQFLFEYFSETQRNKGNFPGRFSGRQFSNSRSEMNVSTLELGDSALYLCASSFGGGQPQHFGDGTRLSIL.

The chain has TRBV5-1 and TRBJ2-7; no clear D. Germline lookup yields CDR1 SGHRS and CDR2 YFSETQ. Between the trimmed V and J ends, which lost 0 bases and 2 bases, there was a span of 9 bases. The CDR3 has 14 residues. This CDR3 reads CASSLEGSTYEQYF. The CDR3 bases are TGCGCCAGCAGCTTGGAGGGATCCACCTACGAGCAGTACTTC.

The chain links TRBV5-1 to TRBJ2-5; 11 nucleotides line up with TRBD2. The germline CDR1 and CDR2 sequences are SGHRS and YFSETQ. V lost 3 bases and J lost 3; bases outside the gene matches: 7. This CDR3 spans 16 amino acids. CDR3 residues: CASSSSRLAGKETQYF. CDR3 in DNA: TGCGCCAGCAGCTCCTCAAGACTAGCGGGGAAAGAGACCCAGTACTTC.

The chain recombines TRBV4-3 with TRBJ1-1; 7 positions match TRBD1. The CDR3 extends over 15 amino acids. Germline V gene data show CDR1 as LGHNA and CDR2 as YSLEER. The trim removed 0 bases at V and 4 bases at J, leaving 5 bases unmatched. CDR3 amino acids: CASSQEQGLRTEAFF. The CDR3 region has the DNA TGCGCCAGCAGCCAAGAACAGGGGTTGCGCACTGAAGCTTTCTTT.

The V and J genes are TRBV5-5 and TRBJ2-7; TRBD1 is a possible D gene (6 bases). The ends were cut back, 0 bases at V and 2 bases at J, with 9 bases in the middle. In germline, CDR1 is SGHKS, CDR2 YYEKEE (reference sequence). This CDR3 contains 14 residues. The CDR3 protein is CASSLGDKTYEQYF. CDR3 coding DNA: TGTGCCAGCAGCTTGGGGGACAAGACCTACGAGCAGTACTTC.

This clonotype turned up a few times. The chain is built from TRBV14 and TRBJ2-7, with D hard to call. The germline CDR1 and CDR2 sequences are SGHDN and FVKESK. This CDR3 has 12 residues. V was pared by 4 bases and J by 6 bases, with 10 bases between. Here the CDR3 reads CASSPSLGEQYF. The CDR3 nucleotides are TGTGCCAGCAGCCCCTCGTTGGGCGAGCAGTACTTC.

This clonotype was detected a few times. The V call is TRBV18, the J call TRBJ2-1, with D possibly matching TRBD2 (6 bases). V dropped 2 bases and J dropped 10 bases, with 9 bases sitting between them. The CDR3 is 12 residues long. Germline values: CDR1 KGHSH, CDR2 LQKENI. The CDR3 here is CASSPTRGEQFF. The CDR3 DNA reads as TGTGCCAGCTCACCAACACGGGGGGAGCAGTTCTTC.

This rearrangement joins TRBV20-1 to TRBJ2-2; D is unresolved. The CDR3 is made up of 15 amino acids. Germline CDR1 is DFQATT and CDR2 is SNEGSKA (reference sequence). Trimming took 0 bases from V and 2 from J, leaving 10 bases between them. CDR3 protein: CSARDYQQNTGELFF. CDR3 coding DNA: TGCAGTGCTAGAGATTACCAGCAAAACACCGGGGAGCTGTTTTTT.

The chain couples TRBV30 to TRBJ1-2; TRBD1 aligns across 8 bases. The CDR3 loop spans 14 amino acids. Germline values: CDR1 GTSNPN, CDR2 SVGIG (reference sequence). V trimming: 0 bases; J trimming: 4 bases; junction bases outside the gene matches: 4. The CDR3 reads CAWSVSTGAYGYTF. CDR3 in DNA: TGTGCCTGGAGTGTGTCGACAGGGGCCTATGGCTACACCTTC.

This clonotype was found many times. The chain joins TRBV15 to TRBJ1-1; TRBD1 matches at 7 bases. The V and J ends lost 1 base and 0 bases, in that order; junction bases with no gene match: 2. The CDR3 is 15 amino acids. Germline V gene lookup returns CDR1 LNHNV and CDR2 YYDKDF (reference sequence). Written as DNA, the CDR3 is TGTGCCACCAGCAGAGGGACAGGAATGAACACTGAAGCTTTCTTT. This sequence encodes CATSRGTGMNTEAFF.

This clonotype was found many times. The chain has TRBV29-1 and TRBJ1-2, with 9 bases fitting TRBD1. Per germline, CDR1 SQVTM and CDR2 ANQGSEA. With 6 bases clipped from V and 4 bases from J, the junction kept 9 bases outside the gene matches. The length of the CDR3 is 14 residues. The CDR3 nucleotides read TGCAGCGTCTCCGGACAGGGGAAAATCTATGGCTACACCTTC. Its protein product is CSVSGQGKIYGYTF.

The sample holds a few counts of this clonotype. The chain couples TRBV25-1 to TRBJ1-1; the D gene is possibly TRBD1 (5 bases). CDR1 is MGHDK, CDR2 SYGVNS, per germline. The CDR3 has 13 residues. V gave up 6 bases and J gave up 4 bases, with 12 bases separating them. The DNA of the CDR3 is TGTGCCAGCAGCGTTTTCGGGGGCACTGAAGCTTTCTTT. This encodes CASSVFGGTEAFF.

This clonotype was recorded a few times. This chain uses TRBV10-2 with TRBJ2-3; TRBD2 agrees at 8 bases. With V trimmed by 3 bases and J by 1 base, 18 bases remained unmatched. Germline CDR1 and CDR2: WSHSY and SAAADI. The CDR3 runs to 20 residues. CDR3 amino acids: CASSDWTSKAPFLGTDTQYF. The CDR3 nucleotides are TGCGCCAGCAGTGATTGGACTAGCAAGGCACCTTTCCTGGGCACAGATACGCAGTATTTT.

A remark on this clonotype: Since a much larger clone is just one base distant, this may be a read error. The chain has TRBV28 and TRBJ1-2; no reliable D call. The CDR3 totals 12 residues. Trimming stripped 3 bases from V and 7 bases from J, with 9 bases between. Germline V gene lookup returns CDR1 MDHEN and CDR2 SYDVKM. As DNA, the CDR3 is TGTGCCAGCAGTTTCGAGGGATCTGGCTACACCTTC. Translation: CASSFEGSGYTF.

The genes are TRBV3-1 and TRBJ1-2; D is unclear. Germline values: CDR1 LGHDT, CDR2 YNNKEL (reference sequence). V gave up 2 bases and J gave up 3 bases, with 10 bases separating them. The CDR3 is made up of 14 amino acids. CDR3 bases: TGTGCCAGCAGCCAACAACCGGACTACTATGGCTACACCTTC. This codes for CASSQQPDYYGYTF.

The CDR3 region has the DNA TGCAGCGTTGCCCATCCGGGGGGGGGCACAGATACGCAGTATTTT. It is translated as CSVAHPGGGTDTQYF. The chain has TRBV29-1 and TRBJ2-3; 8 bases line up with TRBD2. The germline CDR1 and CDR2 sequences are SQVTM and ANQGSEA. CDR3 length: 15 residues. V trimming: 4 bases; J trimming: 1 base; junction bases outside the gene matches: 7.

This clonotype was observed a handful of times. This rearrangement joins TRBV5-1 to TRBJ1-6; D unclear. The CDR3 length is 13 residues. Trimming removed 4 bases at V and 8 bases at J, with 10 bases between. Germline CDR1 reads SGHRS; CDR2 reads YFSETQ. This CDR3 is CASSPHGDSPLHF. CDR3 bases: TGCGCCAGCAGCCCGCACGGGGATTCACCCCTCCACTTT.

This clonotype was picked up a small number of times. The gene calls are TRBV5-1 and TRBJ1-2; 9 nucleotides line up with TRBD1. Germline V gene data show CDR1 as SGHRS and CDR2 as YFSETQ. V shed 4 bases, J shed 0 bases, and the junction held 4 bases outside the gene matches. CDR3 size: 15 residues. CDR3 DNA: TGCGCCAGCAGCGGAGGGACAGGGACTAACTATGGCTACACCTTC. As protein: CASSGGTGTNYGYTF.

This clonotype was recorded a few times. The junction differs from germline at one of its ends, possibly a read error. This sequence joins TRBV6-2 or TRBV6-3 and TRBJ2-7; D ambiguous. Germline V gives CDR1 MNHEY, CDR2 SVGEGT. This CDR3 comprises 13 residues. The CDR3 loop is CASSYSIFYEQYF. As DNA, the CDR3 is TGTGCCAGCAGCTACTCGATATTCTACGAGCAGTACTTC.

This clonotype was recorded at least ten times. The CDR3, as DNA: TGTGCCAGCAGCTTAGTTATCGGCCTAGCGGGGCGCACAGATACGCAGTATTTT. Protein: CASSLVIGLAGRTDTQYF. This chain links TRBV7-2 with TRBJ2-3; TRBD2 matches at 9 bases. CDR3 size: 18 residues. V gave up 1 base and J gave up 1 base; unmatched junction bases: 9. CDR1 and CDR2 (germline): SGHTA, FQGNSA. The full variable domain, in which reference TRBV7-2 and TRBJ2-3 provide the parts outside the CDR3, is GAGVSQSPSNKVTEKGKDVELRCDPISGHTALYWYRQSLGQGLEFLIYFQGNSAPDKSGLPSDRFSAERTGGSVSTLTIQRTQQEDSAVYLCASSLVIGLAGRTDTQYFGPGTRLTVL.

The rearrangement uses TRBV9 and TRBJ2-7, with a weak D call TRBD1 (6 bases). Germline CDR1 is SGDLS and CDR2 is YYNGEE. The CDR3 contains 13 residues. The germline V and J ends were trimmed by 0 bases and 12 bases, with 16 bases remaining between them. CDR3 amino acids: CASSVGDVDRRYF. CDR3 bases: TGTGCCAGCAGCGTAGGGGATGTGGACAGACGGTACTTC.

The chain is built from TRBV11-1 and TRBJ2-2; D may correspond to TRBD1 or TRBD2 (5 bases each). There are 14 residues in the CDR3. Germline lookup yields CDR1 SGHAT and CDR2 FQDESV (reference sequence). V lost 5 bases, J lost 4 bases, and 11 bases lay in between. The CDR3 loop reads CASSKGRATGELFF. CDR3 nucleotide sequence: TGTGCCAGCAGCAAGGGACGAGCCACCGGGGAGCTGTTTTTT.

This clonotype was seen only a few times. This chain joins TRBV5-8 and TRBJ1-5, with D uncertain. Germline values: CDR1 SGHTS, CDR2 YDEGEE. V was clipped by 4 bases and J by 1 base, with 9 bases between them. The CDR3 runs 14 residues. CDR3 in amino acids: CASSPDPSNQPQHF. The CDR3 nucleotides are TGTGCCAGCAGCCCTGATCCCAGCAATCAGCCCCAGCATTTT.